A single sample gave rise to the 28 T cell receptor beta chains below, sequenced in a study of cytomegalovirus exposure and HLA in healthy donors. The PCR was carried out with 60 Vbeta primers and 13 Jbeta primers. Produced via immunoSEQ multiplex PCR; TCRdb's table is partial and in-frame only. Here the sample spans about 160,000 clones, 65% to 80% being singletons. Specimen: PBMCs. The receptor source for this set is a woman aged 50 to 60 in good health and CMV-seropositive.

CDR3 sequence (DNA): TGTGCCAGCAGCTTGGTGCGGGGGGCCAACGTCCTGACTTTC. As protein: CASSLVRGANVLTF. This chain connects TRBV7-9 to TRBJ2-6; D gene ambiguous. The CDR3 contains 14 residues. Germline V gene lookup returns CDR1 SEHNR and CDR2 FQNEAQ (reference sequence). V was clipped by 3 bases and J by 4 bases, with 7 bases between them.

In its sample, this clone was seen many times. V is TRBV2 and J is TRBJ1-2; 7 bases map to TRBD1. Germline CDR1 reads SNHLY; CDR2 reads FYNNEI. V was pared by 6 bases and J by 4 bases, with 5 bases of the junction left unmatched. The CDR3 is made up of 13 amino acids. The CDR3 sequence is CASSSGTAYGYTF. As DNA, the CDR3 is TGTGCCAGCAGCTCCGGGACAGCCTATGGCTACACCTTC.

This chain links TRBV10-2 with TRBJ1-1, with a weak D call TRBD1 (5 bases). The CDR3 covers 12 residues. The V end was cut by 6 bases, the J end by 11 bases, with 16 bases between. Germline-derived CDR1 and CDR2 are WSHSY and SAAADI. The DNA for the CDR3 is TGCGCCAGCAGACCCGGGCCGGAGGGGGCTTTCTTT. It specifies CASRPGPEGAFF.

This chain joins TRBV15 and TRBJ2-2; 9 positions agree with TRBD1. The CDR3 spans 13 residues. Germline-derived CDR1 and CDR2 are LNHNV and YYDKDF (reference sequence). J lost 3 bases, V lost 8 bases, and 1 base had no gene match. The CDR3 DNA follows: TGTGCCACCGGGACAGGGTACACCGGGGAGCTGTTTTTT. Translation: CATGTGYTGELFF.

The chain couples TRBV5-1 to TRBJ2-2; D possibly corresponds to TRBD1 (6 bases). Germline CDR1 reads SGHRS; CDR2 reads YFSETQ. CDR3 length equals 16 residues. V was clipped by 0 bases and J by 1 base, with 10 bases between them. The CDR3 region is CASSLAGTQNTGELFF. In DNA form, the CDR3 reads TGCGCCAGCAGCTTGGCGGGGACACAGAACACCGGGGAGCTGTTTTTT.

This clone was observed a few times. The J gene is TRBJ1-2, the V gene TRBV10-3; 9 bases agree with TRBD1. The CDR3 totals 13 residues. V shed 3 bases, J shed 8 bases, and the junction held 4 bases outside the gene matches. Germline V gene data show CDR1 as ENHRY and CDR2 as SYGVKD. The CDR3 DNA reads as TGTGCCATCAGTGAAGGGACAGGGTACGGCTACACCTTC. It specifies CAISEGTGYGYTF.

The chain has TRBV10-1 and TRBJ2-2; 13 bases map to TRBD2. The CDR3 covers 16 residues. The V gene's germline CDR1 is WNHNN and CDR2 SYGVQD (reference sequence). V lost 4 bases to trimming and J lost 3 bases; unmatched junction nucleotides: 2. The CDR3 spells CASSGTSGGHTGELFF. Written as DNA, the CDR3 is TGCGCCAGCAGTGGGACTAGCGGGGGCCACACCGGGGAGCTGTTTTTT.

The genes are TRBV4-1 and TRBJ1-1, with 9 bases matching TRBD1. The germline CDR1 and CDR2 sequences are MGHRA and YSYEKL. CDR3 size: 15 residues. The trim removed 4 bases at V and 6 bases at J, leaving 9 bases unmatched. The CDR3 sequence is CASSLTPGQGAEAFF. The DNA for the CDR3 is TGCGCCAGCAGCCTTACCCCGGGACAGGGCGCTGAAGCTTTCTTT.

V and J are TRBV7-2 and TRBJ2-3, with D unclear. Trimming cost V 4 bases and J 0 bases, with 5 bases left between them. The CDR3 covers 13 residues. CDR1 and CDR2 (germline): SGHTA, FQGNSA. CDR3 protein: CASSSYSTDTQYF. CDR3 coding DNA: TGTGCCAGCAGCTCCTACAGCACAGATACGCAGTATTTT.

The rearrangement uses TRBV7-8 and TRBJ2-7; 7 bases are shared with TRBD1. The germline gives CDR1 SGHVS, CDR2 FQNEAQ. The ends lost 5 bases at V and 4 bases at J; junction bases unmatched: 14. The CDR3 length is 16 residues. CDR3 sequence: CASSLYGQANSYEQYF. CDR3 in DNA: TGTGCCAGCAGCCTTTACGGACAGGCCAACTCTTACGAGCAGTACTTC. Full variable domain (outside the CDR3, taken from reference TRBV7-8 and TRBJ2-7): GAGVSQSPRYKVAKRGQDVALRCDPISGHVSLFWYQQALGQGPEFLTYFQNEAQLDKSGLPSDRFFAERPEGSVSTLKIQRTQQEDSAVYLCASSLYGQANSYEQYFGPGTRLTVT.

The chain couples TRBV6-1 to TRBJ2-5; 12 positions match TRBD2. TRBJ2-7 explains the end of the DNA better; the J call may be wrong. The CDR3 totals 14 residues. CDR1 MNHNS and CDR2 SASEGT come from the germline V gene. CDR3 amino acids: CAGRASGGASEQYF. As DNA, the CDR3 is TGTGCTGGGAGGGCTAGCGGGGGGGCCTCCGAGCAGTACTTC.

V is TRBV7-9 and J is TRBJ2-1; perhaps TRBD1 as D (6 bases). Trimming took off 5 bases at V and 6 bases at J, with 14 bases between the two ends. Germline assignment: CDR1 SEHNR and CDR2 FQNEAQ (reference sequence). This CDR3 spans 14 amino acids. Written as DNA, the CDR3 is TGTGCCAGCAGCCCCCCAACAGGGAGCAATGAGCAGTTCTTC. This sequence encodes CASSPPTGSNEQFF.

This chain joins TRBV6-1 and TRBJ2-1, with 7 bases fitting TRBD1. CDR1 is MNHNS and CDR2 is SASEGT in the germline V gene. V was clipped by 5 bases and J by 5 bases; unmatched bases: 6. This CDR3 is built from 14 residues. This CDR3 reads CASSTGALHNEQFF. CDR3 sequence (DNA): TGTGCCAGCAGTACAGGGGCTCTCCACAATGAGCAGTTCTTC.

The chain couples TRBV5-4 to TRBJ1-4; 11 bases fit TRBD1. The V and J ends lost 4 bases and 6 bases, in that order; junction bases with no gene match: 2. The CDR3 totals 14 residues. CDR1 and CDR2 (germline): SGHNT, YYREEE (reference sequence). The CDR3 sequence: CASSRTGGDEKLFF. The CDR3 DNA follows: TGTGCCAGCAGCCGGACAGGGGGCGATGAAAAACTGTTTTTT. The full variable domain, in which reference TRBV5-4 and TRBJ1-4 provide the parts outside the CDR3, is ETGVTQSPTHLIKTRGQQVTLRCSSQSGHNTVSWYQQALGQGPQFIFQYYREEENGRGNFPPRFSGLQFPNYSSELNVNALELDDSALYLCASSRTGGDEKLFFGSGTQLSVL.

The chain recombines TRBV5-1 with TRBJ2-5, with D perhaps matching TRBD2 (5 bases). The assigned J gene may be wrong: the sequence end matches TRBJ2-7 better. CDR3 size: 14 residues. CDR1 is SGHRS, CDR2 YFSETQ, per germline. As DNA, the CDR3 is TGCGCCAGCAGCTTGGGAGGGAGCTCCTACGAGCAGTACTTC. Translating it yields CASSLGGSSYEQYF.

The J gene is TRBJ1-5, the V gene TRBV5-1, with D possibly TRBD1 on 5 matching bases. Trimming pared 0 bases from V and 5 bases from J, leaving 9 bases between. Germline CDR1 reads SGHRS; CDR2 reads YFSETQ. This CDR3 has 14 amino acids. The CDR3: CASSLGGGDQPQHF. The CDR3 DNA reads TGCGCCAGCAGCTTGGGGGGGGGAGATCAGCCCCAGCATTTT.

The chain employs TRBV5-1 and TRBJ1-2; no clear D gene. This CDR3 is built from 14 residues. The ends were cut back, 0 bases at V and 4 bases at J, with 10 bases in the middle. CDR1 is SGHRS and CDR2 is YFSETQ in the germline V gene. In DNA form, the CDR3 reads TGCGCCAGCAGCTTGGCCCCGGGGAGCTATGGCTACACCTTC. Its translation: CASSLAPGSYGYTF.

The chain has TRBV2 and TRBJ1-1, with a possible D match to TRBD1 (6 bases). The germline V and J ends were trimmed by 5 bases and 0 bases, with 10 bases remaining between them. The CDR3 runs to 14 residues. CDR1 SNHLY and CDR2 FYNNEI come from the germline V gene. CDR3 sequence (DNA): TGTGCCAGCAGTCCCCAGGGGATGAACACTGAAGCTTTCTTT. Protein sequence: CASSPQGMNTEAFF.

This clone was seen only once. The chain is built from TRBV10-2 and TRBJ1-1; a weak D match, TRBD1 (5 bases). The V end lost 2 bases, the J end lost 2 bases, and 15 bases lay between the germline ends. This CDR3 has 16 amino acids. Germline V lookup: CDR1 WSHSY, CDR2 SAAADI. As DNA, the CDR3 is TGCGCCAGCAGTGAGGGGCCCGGGGGTGGAAACACTGAAGCTTTCTTT. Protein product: CASSEGPGGGNTEAFF.

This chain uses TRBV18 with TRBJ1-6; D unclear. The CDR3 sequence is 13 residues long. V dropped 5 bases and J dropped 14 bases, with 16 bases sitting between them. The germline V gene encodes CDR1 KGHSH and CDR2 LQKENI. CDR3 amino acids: CASSADVTRTLHF. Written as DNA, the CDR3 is TGTGCCAGCTCAGCGGATGTGACCCGCACCCTCCACTTT. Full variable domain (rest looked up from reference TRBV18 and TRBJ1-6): NAGVMQNPRHLVRRRGQEARLRCSPMKGHSHVYWYRQLPEEGLKFMVYLQKENIIDESGMPKERFSAEFPKEGPSILRIQQVVRGDSAAYFCASSADVTRTLHFGNGTRLTVT.

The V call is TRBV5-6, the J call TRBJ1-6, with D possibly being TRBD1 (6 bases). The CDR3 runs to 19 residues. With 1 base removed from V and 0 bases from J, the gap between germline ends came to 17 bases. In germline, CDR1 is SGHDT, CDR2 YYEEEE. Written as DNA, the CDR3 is TGTGCCAGCAGCTTGTTTACCGGGACAATTCTCTCCTATAATTCACCCCTCCACTTT. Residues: CASSLFTGTILSYNSPLHF.

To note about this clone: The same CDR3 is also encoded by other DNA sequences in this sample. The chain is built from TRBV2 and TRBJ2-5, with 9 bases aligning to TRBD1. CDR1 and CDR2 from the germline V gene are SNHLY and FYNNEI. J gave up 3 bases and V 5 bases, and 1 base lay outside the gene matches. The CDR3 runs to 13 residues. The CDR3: CASSRDREETQYF. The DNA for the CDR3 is TGTGCCAGCAGTCGGGACAGGGAAGAGACCCAGTACTTC.

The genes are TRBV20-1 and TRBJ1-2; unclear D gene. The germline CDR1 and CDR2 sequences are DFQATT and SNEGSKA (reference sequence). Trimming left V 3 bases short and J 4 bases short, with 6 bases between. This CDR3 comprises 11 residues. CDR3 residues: CSASASYGYTF. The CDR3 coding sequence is TGCAGTGCTAGCGCGTCCTATGGCTACACCTTC.

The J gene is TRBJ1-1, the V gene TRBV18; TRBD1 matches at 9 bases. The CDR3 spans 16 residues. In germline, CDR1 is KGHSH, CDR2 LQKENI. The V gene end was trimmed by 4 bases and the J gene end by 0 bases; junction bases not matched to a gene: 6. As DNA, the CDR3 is TGTGCCAGCTCACGGGGGACAGGGACGTTGAACACTGAAGCTTTCTTT. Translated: CASSRGTGTLNTEAFF.

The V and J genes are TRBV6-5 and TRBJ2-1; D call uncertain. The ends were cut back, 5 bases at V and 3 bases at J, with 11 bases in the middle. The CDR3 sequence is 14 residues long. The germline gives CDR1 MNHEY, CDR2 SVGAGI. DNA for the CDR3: TGTGCCAGCAGTCCCCAGGTTCTCTACAATGAGCAGTTCTTC. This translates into CASSPQVLYNEQFF.

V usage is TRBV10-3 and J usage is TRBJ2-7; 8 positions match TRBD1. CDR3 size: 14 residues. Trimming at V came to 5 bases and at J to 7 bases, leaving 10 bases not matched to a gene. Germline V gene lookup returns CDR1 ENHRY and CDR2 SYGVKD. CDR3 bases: TGTGCCATCAGTACCGGGACAGGCAGGTGTGAGCAGTACTTC. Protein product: CAISTGTGRCEQYF.

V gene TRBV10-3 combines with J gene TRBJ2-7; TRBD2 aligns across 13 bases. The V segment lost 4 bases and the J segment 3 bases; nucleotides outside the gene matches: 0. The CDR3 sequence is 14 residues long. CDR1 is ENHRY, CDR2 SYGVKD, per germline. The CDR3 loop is CAISGTSGGYEQYF. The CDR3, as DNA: TGTGCCATCAGTGGGACTAGCGGGGGCTACGAGCAGTACTTC.

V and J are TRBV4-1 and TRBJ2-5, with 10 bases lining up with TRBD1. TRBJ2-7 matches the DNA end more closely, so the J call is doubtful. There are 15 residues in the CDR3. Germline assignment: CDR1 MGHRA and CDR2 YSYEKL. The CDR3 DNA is TGCGCCAGCAGCCAGTCCGGGACAGGGGCCTACGAGCAGTACTTC. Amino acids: CASSQSGTGAYEQYF.